These T cell receptor beta chains were read from a single sample in a study of a mutant IDH1 vaccine in newly diagnosed glioma. TCRdb's table, derived via immunoSEQ multiplex PCR, lists solely in-frame clones and lacks some. The sample holds tens of thousands of clones, more than 80% seen once. The antigens these receptors bind are not known. The sample here was PBMCs, taken from a glioma patient whose treatment included an IDH1 peptide vaccine. The receptors originated from a woman aged 45 to 65 with glioma. Each CDR3 is given with its conserved first and last residue. The D gene is left open where the match is weak. Clone size is stated in some rows and not others, as once, few, many or a class when expanded.

V	D	size	J	CDR3	DNA
TRBV28	-	once	TRBJ2-7	CASSSPQGSSYEQYF	TGTGCCAGCAGCTCCCCTCAGGGCAGTTCCTACGAGCAGTACTTC
TRBV5-1	TRBD1	-	TRBJ2-7	CASSLVGQGVYEQYF	TGCGCCAGCAGCTTGGTAGGACAGGGGGTTTACGAGCAGTACTTC
TRBV27	-	-	TRBJ2-2	CASSFEGGELFF	TGTGCCAGCAGTTTTGAGGGCGGGGAGCTGTTTTTT
TRBV28	-	-	TRBJ1-5	CASSTSSRPQHF	TGTGCCAGCAGTACATCAAGTCGGCCCCAGCATTTT
TRBV6-1	TRBD1	-	TRBJ1-2	CASSDGQGFYGYTF	TGTGCCAGCAGCGACGGACAGGGGTTCTATGGCTACACCTTC
TRBV18	TRBD2	-	TRBJ2-2	CASSPGPSGGDTGELFF	TGTGCCAGCTCACCCGGGCCTAGCGGAGGGGACACCGGGGAGCTGTTTTTT
TRBV30	-	-	TRBJ2-7	CAWSVGVGEQYF	TGTGCCTGGAGTGTAGGTGTGGGCGAGCAGTACTTC
TRBV18	-	-	TRBJ2-5	CASSPALTAAGETQYF	TGTGCCAGCTCACCAGCCCTAACGGCGGCCGGGGAGACCCAGTACTTC
TRBV7-3	TRBD1	-	TRBJ1-2	CASSPTGNSNYGYTF	TGTGCCAGCAGCCCGACAGGGAATTCTAACTATGGCTACACCTTC
TRBV6-6	TRBD2	-	TRBJ2-3	CASTASGRTSTDTQYF	TGTGCCAGCACCGCCAGCGGGAGGACTAGCACAGATACGCAGTATTTT
TRBV5-3	-	-	TRBJ2-7	CARSLYSAFYEQYF	TGTGCCAGAAGCTTGTATTCCGCCTTCTACGAGCAGTACTTC
TRBV6-1	-	-	TRBJ2-4	CASSEGGPKNIQYF	TGTGCCAGCAGCGAGGGGGGGCCCAAAAACATTCAGTACTTC
TRBV10-2	-	-	TRBJ1-1	CASSESYTGRNTEAFF	TGCGCCAGCAGTGAGTCATACACAGGGAGGAACACTGAAGCTTTCTTT
TRBV29-1	TRBD1	once	TRBJ1-2	CSVEFVRTGARGYTF	TGCAGCGTTGAATTTGTTCGGACAGGGGCGCGTGGCTACACCTTC
TRBV10-3	-	-	TRBJ2-1	CAISPPPGTNNEQFF	TGTGCCATCAGCCCCCCCCCTGGGACAAACAATGAGCAGTTCTTC
TRBV5-4	-	-	TRBJ2-3	CASSGNIGTDTQYF	TGTGCCAGCTCAGGGAATATCGGGACAGATACGCAGTATTTT
TRBV18	-	-	TRBJ2-7	CASSPPTVDEQYF	TGTGCCAGCTCACCACCTACAGTAGACGAGCAGTACTTC
TRBV28	TRBD2	-	TRBJ2-5	CASSPGLAGVETQYF	TGTGCCAGCAGTCCCGGACTAGCGGGAGTTGAGACCCAGTACTTC
TRBV6-1	TRBD2	-	TRBJ2-3	CASSEDSGSPDTQYF	TGTGCCAGCAGTGAAGATAGCGGGAGTCCTGATACGCAGTATTTT
TRBV7-2	-	-	TRBJ2-1	CASSLVPYNEQFF	TGTGCCAGCAGCTTGGTCCCCTACAATGAGCAGTTCTTC
TRBV6-1	-	once	TRBJ2-3	CASSETWDSPDTQYF	TGTGCCAGCAGTGAAACGTGGGATTCTCCAGATACGCAGTATTTT
TRBV2	-	-	TRBJ1-5	CASSPTGFQGQPQHF	TGTGCCAGCAGTCCTACAGGGTTTCAAGGTCAGCCCCAGCATTTT
TRBV29-1	TRBD1	-	TRBJ2-7	CSVGSRDRGQSYEQYF	TGCAGCGTCGGGTCCCGGGACAGGGGCCAAAGCTACGAGCAGTACTTC
TRBV7-3	-	-	TRBJ2-7	CASSLRGQKLGGNYEQYF	TGTGCCAGCAGCTTAAGGGGACAGAAACTTGGGGGGAACTACGAGCAGTACTTC
TRBV4-1	TRBD1	-	TRBJ1-4	CASSQGDRVEKLFF	TGCGCCAGCAGCCAAGGAGACAGGGTTGAAAAACTGTTTTTT
TRBV9	TRBD2	-	TRBJ2-7	CASSVGSGTYYEQYF	TGTGCCAGCAGCGTAGGTAGCGGGACGTACTACGAGCAGTACTTC
TRBV18	-	-	TRBJ2-7	CASSTVSYEQYF	TGTGCCAGCTCAACCGTCTCCTACGAGCAGTACTTC
TRBV18	-	once	TRBJ1-5	CASSPEQNQPQHF	TGTGCTAGCTCACCTGAGCAAAATCAGCCCCAGCATTTT